This passage covers 12 T cell receptor beta chains from one sample sequenced in a study of cytomegalovirus exposure and HLA in healthy donors. The repertoire was sequenced with immunoSEQ multiplex PCR; TCRdb's copy has only in-frame clones and lacks some. The data contain 220,000 or so clones, roughly 84% of them singletons. Specimen: PBMCs. All receptors come from a woman aged 18-29 years in good health and CMV-seropositive.

The chain combines TRBV19 with TRBJ1-2; TRBD1 matches at 9 bases. The trim removed 6 bases at V and 4 bases at J, leaving 6 bases unmatched. There are 14 residues in the CDR3. Per the germline V gene, CDR1 is LNHDA and CDR2 is SQIVND (reference sequence). CDR3 amino acids: CASSTGQGFYGYTF. In nucleotides, the CDR3 is TGTGCCAGTAGCACCGGACAGGGGTTCTATGGCTACACCTTC.

Here the CDR3 DNA reads TGTGCCATCAGCGGGGGATCAGATACGCAGTATTTT. This encodes CAISGGSDTQYF. The V call is TRBV10-3, the J call TRBJ2-3, with a weak D call TRBD2 (6 bases). CDR3 length: 12 amino acids. The germline V and J ends were trimmed by 6 bases and 4 bases, with 8 bases remaining between them. The germline CDR1 and CDR2 sequences are ENHRY and SYGVKD.

V gene TRBV7-9 combines with J gene TRBJ1-1, with 11 nucleotides matching TRBD1. V lost 5 bases, J lost 7 bases, and 6 bases stayed unmatched. The CDR3 totals 14 residues. From germline, CDR1 is SEHNR and CDR2 FQNEAQ (reference sequence). The CDR3 nucleotides read TGTGCCAGCAGCCCCGGACAGGGGGCTGTTGAAGCTTTCTTT. The encoded protein is CASSPGQGAVEAFF.

V and J are TRBV9 and TRBJ1-1, with no clear D. Looked up from germline, CDR1 is SGDLS and CDR2 is YYNGEE. This CDR3 contains 14 residues. V was clipped by 0 bases and J by 4 bases, with 10 bases between them. Written as DNA, the CDR3 is TGTGCCAGCAGCGTAGTTGGTGGAGGCACTGAAGCTTTCTTT. The encoded protein is CASSVVGGGTEAFF.

This chain joins TRBV25-1 and TRBJ1-1; D not certain. Germline assignment: CDR1 MGHDK and CDR2 SYGVNS. Trimming cost V 1 base and J 5 bases, with 17 bases left between them. The CDR3 is 16 amino acids. CDR3 coding DNA: TGTGCCAGCAGTGAATCACGGCGGGCGGGTGCGACTGAAGCTTTCTTT. Translation gives CASSESRRAGATEAFF.

There are a few counts of this clone. The J gene is TRBJ1-1, the V gene TRBV11-2, with 8 bases aligning to TRBD1. CDR1 SGHAT and CDR2 FQNNGV come from the germline V gene. The V and J ends lost 5 bases and 4 bases, in that order; junction bases with no gene match: 9. The CDR3 extends over 15 amino acids. The CDR3 DNA follows: TGTGCCAGCAGCCCAACCAGGGGGCAGACCACTGAAGCTTTCTTT. Its translation: CASSPTRGQTTEAFF.

The chain couples TRBV4-1 to TRBJ2-3, with TRBD2 matching over 14 bases. The trim removed 4 bases at V and 2 bases at J, leaving 5 bases unmatched. The CDR3 is 17 amino acids. CDR1 and CDR2 (germline): MGHRA, YSYEKL. This CDR3 is CASSPRLAGGTTDTQYF. DNA of the CDR3: TGCGCCAGCAGCCCGCGACTAGCGGGAGGGACCACAGATACGCAGTATTTT.

Worth noting for this clone: One end of the junction is discordant with germline, which a read error may explain. V is TRBV11-2 and J is TRBJ2-7; D might be TRBD1 (5 bases). Germline-derived CDR1 and CDR2 are SGHAT and FQNNGV. This CDR3 spans 13 amino acids. CDR3 nucleotide sequence: TGTGCCAGCAGTTTAGGGGCTGCCTACGAGCAGTACTTC. It codes for CASSLGAAYEQYF. Drawing the rest from reference TRBV11-2 and TRBJ2-7, the complete variable domain is EAGVAQSPRYKIIEKRQSVAFWCNPISGHATLYWYQQILGQGPKLLIQFQNNGVVDDSQLPKDRFSAERLKGVDSTLKIQPAKLEDSAVYLCASSLGAAYEQYFGPGTRLTVT.

The chain joins TRBV19 to TRBJ1-2, with 8 bases matching TRBD1. This CDR3 has 15 residues. With V trimmed by 5 bases and J by 3 bases, 8 bases remained unmatched. Germline V gene sequence: CDR1 LNHDA, CDR2 SQIVND (reference sequence). CDR3 nucleotides: TGTGCCAGTAGTCCGTACCAGGGGGCGGACTATGGCTACACCTTC. Translation gives CASSPYQGADYGYTF. Filled out from reference TRBV19 and TRBJ1-2, the complete variable domain reads DGGITQSPKYLFRKEGQNVTLSCEQNLNHDAMYWYRQDPGQGLRLIYYSQIVNDFQKGDIAEGYSVSREKKESFPLTVTSAQKNPTAFYLCASSPYQGADYGYTFGSGTRLTVV.

This chain uses TRBV28 with TRBJ1-5, with a tentative D call TRBD1 (5 bases). Trimming pared 11 bases from V and 7 bases from J, leaving 21 bases between. This CDR3 has 14 amino acids. Germline V gene data show CDR1 as MDHEN and CDR2 as SYDVKM. The CDR3, as DNA: TGTGCCCTAGGTAGGGGAGGGAGCGGCCAGCCCCAGCATTTT. Protein sequence: CALGRGGSGQPQHF.

J is TRBJ2-7 and V is TRBV7-6; D ambiguous. This CDR3 contains 13 residues. Trimming pared 1 base from V and 5 bases from J, leaving 9 bases between. Germline V gene data show CDR1 as SGHVS and CDR2 as FNYEAQ. The CDR3 here is CASSLGAGNEQYF. Written as DNA, the CDR3 is TGTGCCAGCAGCTTAGGGGCAGGCAACGAGCAGTACTTC.

This chain connects TRBV2 to TRBJ2-7; D is perhaps TRBD1 (5 bases). Germline loops: CDR1 SNHLY, CDR2 FYNNEI. V lost 7 bases and J 2 bases, leaving 12 bases between the germline ends. The CDR3 is 13 residues long. CDR3 bases: TGTGCCAGCAAAGGGGTAAGGACCTACGAGCAGTACTTC. This encodes CASKGVRTYEQYF.